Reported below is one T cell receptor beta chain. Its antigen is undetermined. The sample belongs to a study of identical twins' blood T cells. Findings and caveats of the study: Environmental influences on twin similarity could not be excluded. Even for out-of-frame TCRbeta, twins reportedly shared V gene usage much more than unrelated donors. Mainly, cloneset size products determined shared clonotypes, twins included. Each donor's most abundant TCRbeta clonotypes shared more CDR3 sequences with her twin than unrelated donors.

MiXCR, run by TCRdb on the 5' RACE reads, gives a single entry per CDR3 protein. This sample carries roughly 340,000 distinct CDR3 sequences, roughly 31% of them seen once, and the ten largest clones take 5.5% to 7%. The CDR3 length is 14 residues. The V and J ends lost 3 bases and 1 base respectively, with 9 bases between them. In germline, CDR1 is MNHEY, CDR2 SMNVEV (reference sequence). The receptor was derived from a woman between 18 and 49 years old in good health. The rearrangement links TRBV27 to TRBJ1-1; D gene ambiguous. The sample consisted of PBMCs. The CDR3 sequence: CASSFDLENTEAFF. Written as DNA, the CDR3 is TGTGCCAGCAGTTTCGACCTAGAGAACACTGAAGCTTTCTTT.